This T cell receptor (beta chain) was found in a study of blood T cells in healthy people across ages. About the research overall: About one barcoded beta molecule per two T cells came from capture by template switching.

A J-beta primer mix and a sample-barcoded 5' primer were used in a second PCR of about 7 to 12 cycles. Each cDNA molecule carried a tag from a template-switch adaptor that contained 12 random nucleotides. From the 5' RACE reads, TCRdb called clonotypes with MiXCR, one entry per CDR3 protein. The profile shows hundreds of thousands of distinct CDR3 sequences, 58% of them singletons. Germline CDR1 SGHTA, CDR2 FQGNSA. The ends lost 5 bases at V and 7 bases at J; junction bases unmatched: 9. CDR3 size: 16 residues. Aged about 6 to 90, donors were systemically healthy Caucasians from Russia. Isolated per sample were at least 6 million PBMCs.

The genes are TRBV7-2 and TRBJ2-1; 12 bases agree with TRBD2. Sequenced sample: blood. The TCR originated in a man in his thirties or forties in good health. The CDR3 DNA is TGTGCCAGCAGCCCGCCTAGCGGGAGGGCCGGGAATGAGCAGTTCTTC. Residues: CASSPPSGRAGNEQFF.